These 10 T cell receptor beta chains came from one sample sequenced in a study of T cell responses to AZD1222 COVID-19 vaccine. Repertoires were generated with immunoSEQ multiplex PCR, while TCRdb's copy carries only in-frame clones and drops some. Of roughly 180,000 clones listed, approximately 90% were seen once; the top ten hold about 2.8%. The specimen was peripheral blood, collected on day 0 of AZD1222 vaccination. These receptors were taken from an adult in good health.

This chain uses TRBV6-2 or TRBV6-3 with TRBJ2-1; 8 bases map to TRBD1. This CDR3 is built from 14 residues. The germline CDR1 and CDR2 sequences are MNHEY and SVGEGT. V shed 2 bases and J 7 bases; nucleotides not matched to a gene: 4. CDR3 protein: CASSYRQGWNEQFF. CDR3 sequence (DNA): TGTGCCAGCAGTTACCGACAGGGGTGGAATGAGCAGTTCTTC.

The rearrangement links TRBV18 to TRBJ1-2, with D maybe TRBD1 (6 bases). The germline V gene encodes CDR1 KGHSH and CDR2 LQKENI. V shed 4 bases and J shed 6 bases, with 9 bases lying between them. This CDR3 region has 12 residues. The CDR3 nucleotides are TGTGCCAGCTCACACAGACAGGATGGCTACACCTTC. Residues: CASSHRQDGYTF.

This clone was seen once. V gene TRBV5-1 combines with J gene TRBJ1-1; the match to TRBD1 covers 9 bases. The CDR3 runs to 17 residues. V gave up 2 bases and J gave up 3 bases; unmatched junction bases: 11. Germline V lookup: CDR1 SGHRS, CDR2 YFSETQ. This CDR3 reads CASSLLRGTGSDTEAFF. In DNA, the CDR3 is TGCGCCAGCAGCTTACTGAGGGGGACAGGGTCGGACACTGAAGCTTTCTTT.

The chain joins TRBV7-2 to TRBJ2-1; the match to TRBD1 covers 11 bases. V was pared by 3 bases and J by 3 bases, with 4 bases of the junction left unmatched. Germline loops: CDR1 SGHTA, CDR2 FQGNSA. CDR3 size: 16 residues. The CDR3 here is CASSFVGTGGYNEQFF. In DNA form, the CDR3 reads TGTGCCAGCAGCTTCGTCGGGACAGGGGGCTACAATGAGCAGTTCTTC.

The chain recombines TRBV7-2 with TRBJ1-5, with TRBD1 as a possible D gene (5 bases). Germline loops: CDR1 SGHTA, CDR2 FQGNSA. This CDR3 contains 14 residues. Trimming removed 3 bases at V and 2 bases at J, with 8 bases between. The DNA for the CDR3 is TGTGCCAGCAGCTTTATGGGGGGCAATCAGCCCCAGCATTTT. Its translation is CASSFMGGNQPQHF.

The rearrangement uses TRBV10-1 and TRBJ2-1, with TRBD2 identical over 9 bases. CDR1 and CDR2 from the germline V gene are WNHNN and SYGVQD (reference sequence). Unmatched junction bases numbered 4, after V lost 6 bases and J lost 7 bases. CDR3 size: 13 residues. CDR3 loop: CASSGTSKNEQFF. The CDR3 DNA reads TGCGCCAGCAGCGGGACTAGCAAGAATGAGCAGTTCTTC.

The rearrangement links TRBV4-2 to TRBJ1-1; no reliable D call. Trimming shortened V by 0 bases and J by 0 bases, and 2 bases separated the two germline ends. Germline V gene data show CDR1 as LGHNA and CDR2 as YNFKEQ. The length of the CDR3 is 13 residues. The CDR3 sequence is CASSQEVNTEAFF. In DNA, the CDR3 is TGTGCCAGCAGCCAAGAGGTGAACACTGAAGCTTTCTTT.

The chain uses TRBV23-1 and TRBJ2-7, with a possible D match to TRBD2 (5 bases). TRBV23-1 belongs to the ORF category, with a function that is uncertain. The V end lost 4 bases, the J end lost 5 bases, and 12 bases lay between the germline ends. The CDR3 has 13 residues. This chain's CDR3 is CASSLVRRDEQYF. Here the CDR3 DNA reads TGCGCCAGCAGTCTGGTGAGGCGGGACGAGCAGTACTTC.

V usage is TRBV6-6 and J usage is TRBJ1-6; no definite D call. The CDR3 runs to 15 residues. The germline V gene encodes CDR1 MNHNY and CDR2 SVGAGI (reference sequence). Between the trimmed V and J ends, which lost 0 bases and 10 bases, there was a span of 13 bases. The CDR3 bases are TGTGCCAGCAGTTACTCGAGATCGGAGGGCTCACCCCTCCACTTT. It codes for CASSYSRSEGSPLHF.

This rearrangement joins TRBV9 to TRBJ1-3, with D possibly being TRBD1 (6 bases). From germline, CDR1 is SGDLS and CDR2 YYNGEE. The CDR3 consists of 15 residues. V dropped 1 base and J dropped 4 bases, with 12 bases sitting between them. The CDR3 DNA is TGTGCCAGCAGCGTATCCGGGGGCGCCGGAAACACCATATATTTT. Translating gives CASSVSGGAGNTIYF.